The clone carrying this TCR beta chain came up a few times. Its target is unknown. This entry is derived from a study of blood T cells in healthy people across ages. Study outcomes and limitations: Roughly linear declines in TCR beta diversity per million T cells occurred with age.

Trimming at V came to 5 bases and at J to 2 bases, leaving 9 bases not matched to a gene. The V gene's germline CDR1 is MNHEY and CDR2 SMNVEV (reference sequence). The CDR3 runs 16 residues. A second PCR of about 7 to 11 cycles used a sample-barcoded 5' primer and a J-beta primer mix. TCRdb analysed the 5' RACE reads with MiXCR anew, one entry per CDR3 protein. Of 800,000 or so distinct CDR3 sequences in the sample, around 25% are singletons; the top ten hold under 4%. This sample also appeared in a second study, on T cells of mothers and their children. Per that paper: Donation came from three healthy Caucasian mothers together with their six children. In related and unrelated pairs alike, thymic selection shapes TCR recombination output, with inherited differences minor.

The sequenced material came from blood. The chain uses TRBV27 and TRBJ1-1, with 9 bases that match TRBD1. This clonotype was sampled from a boy younger than 18 in good health. The CDR3 reads CASSPQGAYLNTEAFF. The CDR3, as DNA: TGTGCCAGCAGTCCACAGGGGGCCTACCTTAACACTGAAGCTTTCTTT.